This T cell receptor beta chain came from a study of blood T cell repertoires in COVID-19. V was clipped by 8 bases and J by 4 bases, with 17 bases between them. This CDR3 spans 15 amino acids. The germline V gene encodes CDR1 SNHLY and CDR2 FYNNEI. Source study methods: The assay estimated nucleated cells by amplifying reference gene primers. Assay: immunoSEQ multiplex PCR; the TCRdb copy retains only in-frame clones and omits some. V and J calls and clone size are those listed in that table; D and trimming were worked out from the DNA. The repertoire holds about 100,000 clones, with about 90% as singletons.

Sequencing was done on a sample of peripheral blood. The chain employs TRBV2 and TRBJ2-2, with D tentatively TRBD2 (6 bases). This receptor was identified in a man aged 50 or older with acute or convalescent COVID-19. The DNA of the CDR3 is TGTGCCAGCGGGCGGGATCAAACGAGCACCGGGGAGCTGTTTTTT. Residues: CASGRDQTSTGELFF.